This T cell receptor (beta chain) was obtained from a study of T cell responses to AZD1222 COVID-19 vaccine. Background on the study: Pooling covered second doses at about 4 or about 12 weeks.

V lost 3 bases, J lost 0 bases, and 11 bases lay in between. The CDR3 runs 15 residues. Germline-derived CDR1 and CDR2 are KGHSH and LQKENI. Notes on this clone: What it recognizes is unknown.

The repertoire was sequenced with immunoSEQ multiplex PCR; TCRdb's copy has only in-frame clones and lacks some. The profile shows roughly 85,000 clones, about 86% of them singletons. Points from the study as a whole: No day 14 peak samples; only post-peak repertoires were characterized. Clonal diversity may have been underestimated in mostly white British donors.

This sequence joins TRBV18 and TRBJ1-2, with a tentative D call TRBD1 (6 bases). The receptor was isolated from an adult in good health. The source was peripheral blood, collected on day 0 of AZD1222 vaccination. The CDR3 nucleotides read TGTGCCAGCTCACCGGACAGCGGAGCTAACTATGGCTACACCTTC. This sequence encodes CASSPDSGANYGYTF. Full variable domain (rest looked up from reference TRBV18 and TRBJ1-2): NAGVMQNPRHLVRRRGQEARLRCSPMKGHSHVYWYRQLPEEGLKFMVYLQKENIIDESGMPKERFSAEFPKEGPSILRIQQVVRGDSAAYFCASSPDSGANYGYTFGSGTRLTVV.